What follows is one T cell receptor beta chain and its context. Which antigen it targets is not known. Nothing much larger sits one base from this clone, and base qualities are not available. The data belong to a study of blood T cell repertoires in COVID-19 (dated by TCRdb to 2018 to 2020). Regarding the research as a whole: The collaborator samples originated in the United States, Italy and Spain and spanned the acute and convalescent phases of COVID-19. The prospective study material was composed of cDNA or gDNA derived from T cells, B-cell-depleted T cells, or PBMCs. Subjects who had been exposed to COVID-19, were actively infected with it, or had recovered from it provided the deeply sampled blood TCRbeta repertoires that made up the dataset. The repertoires were released in a freely available public database meant as a resource for research on the immune response to SARS-CoV-2. Samples came from the ongoing ImmuneRACE study (first 160 participants) plus 1,254 subjects from 6 global collaborators. The sample metadata nearly always contained a de-identified subject ID, COVID-19 status, age in years and sex. Where available, HLA class I and class II types were obtained from metadata supplied by the sample provider rather than from assay-based typing.

Study-wide findings and limitations: The amount of clinical and demographic metadata varied by source and participant and was provided uncurated.

Each collaborating institution followed its own protocols to collect whole blood in K2EDTA tubes. For TCRbeta analysis, collaborators shipped samples as frozen whole blood, isolated PBMCs, or DNA extracted from either of those sample types. CDR3 length: 12 amino acids, cysteine to phenylalanine. Only the CDR3 DNA stays, 36 bases, in frame from base 1. Unmatched junction bases come to 3, with V trimmed by 7 bases and J by 5 bases. TCRbeta CDR3 regions were amplified from genomic DNA using the immunoSEQ Assay, a bias-controlled multiplex PCR. From the authors' description of their analysis: The number of nucleated cells in each sample was estimated by amplification of reference gene primers within the assay. To quantify the absolute abundance of each unique TCRbeta CDR3 rearrangement, sequence reads were collapsed and filtered. For each sample, productive Simpson clonality was calculated as the square root of Simpson's diversity index over productive rearrangements. The source is immuneACCESS, and TCRdb retained only in-frame sequences with V and J called. Part of the clones is not carried over; for the studies checked, unresolved V genes explain less than half of this, and the remainder is unexplained. D and trimming come from the DNA, and the V and J calls and clone size come from that table. Across this sample there are about 210,000 clones, with 80% to 90% seen only once. The ten largest clones add up to approximately 0.66% of the sample.

This clonotype was obtained from a man aged 35-49 years with acute or convalescent COVID-19. This chain is built from TRBV12-3 or TRBV12-4 and TRBJ2-5, with 8 middle bases fitting TRBD2. The sequenced sample consisted of peripheral blood. The CDR3 protein: CASTPGGETQYF. The nucleotide sequence is given as TGTGCCAGCACCCCGGGGGGGGAGACCCAGTACTTC.